This entry is about one T cell receptor (beta chain). Trimming removed 2 bases from V and 3 bases from J, with 10 bases in between. The CDR3 totals 14 residues. Germline V CDR1 and CDR2: LGHDT, YNNKEL (reference sequence). This record comes from a study of blood T cell repertoires in COVID-19. Study information: T cells, B-cell-depleted T cells, or PBMCs provided the cDNA or gDNA that served as material.

Original analysis: From reference gene primer amplification, estimates of nucleated cell counts were derived. Data came from immunoSEQ multiplex PCR; TCRdb stores just in-frame clones and leaves some out. Clone size and V and J calls were adopted from that table, with D and trimming inferred from the DNA. This table has over 150,000 clones, around 85% appearing once. This study enrolled people aged roughly 18 to 90 from roughly 22 US geographic areas. Participants were placed into cohorts based on the clinical history they reported. The sample taken for sequencing was PBMCs or T cells enriched from blood (not recorded which). The gene calls are TRBV3-1 (or the pseudogene TRBV3-2) and TRBJ2-5, with D maybe TRBD1 (6 bases). The sequence derives from a man aged 35 to 55 who had recovered from COVID-19. CDR3 amino acids: CASSQRTDKETQYF. CDR3 nucleotide sequence: TGTGCCAGCAGCCAACGGACAGACAAAGAGACCCAGTACTTC.